These 30 T cell receptor beta chains were sequenced from one sample in a study of T cells after yellow fever vaccination. TCRdb itself ran the 5' RACE reads through MiXCR, one entry per CDR3 protein. The sample has approximately 610,000 distinct CDR3 sequences, roughly a sixth seen once. Specimen: PBMCs, collected about 5 days after the first yellow fever vaccination. The receptors derive from a man between 18 and 29 years old who received the YFV17D yellow fever vaccine.

This clonotype was seen more than once but under ten times. CDR3 DNA: TGTGCCTGGATGGGGGCGGCTGAGCAGTTCTTC. This gives the protein CAWMGAAEQFF. The chain is built from TRBV30 and TRBJ2-1, with D perhaps matching TRBD1 (6 bases). CDR1 and CDR2 (germline): GTSNPN, SVGIG (reference sequence). This CDR3 comprises 11 residues. Deletions cut 4 bases from V and 9 bases from J, with 10 bases between.

The DNA for the CDR3 is TGTGCCAGCAGTTTAGGAGGGGTAAACACCATATATTTT. This codes for CASSLGGVNTIYF. The gene calls are TRBV12-3 or TRBV12-4 and TRBJ1-3, with a weak D call TRBD1 (5 bases). CDR3 length: 13 amino acids. Between the trimmed V and J ends, which lost 1 base and 6 bases, there was a span of 7 bases.

This clonotype turned up a few times. V gene TRBV3-1 combines with J gene TRBJ2-3; D possibly corresponds to TRBD1 (8 bases). V was trimmed by 2 bases and J by 3 bases, leaving 15 bases between them. The CDR3 is made up of 16 amino acids. CDR1 LGHDT and CDR2 YNNKEL come from the germline V gene (reference sequence). The CDR3 region has the DNA TGTGCCAGCAGCCAAACGGACAGGGAGGGAACAGATACGCAGTATTTT. It yields the protein CASSQTDREGTDTQYF.

In its sample, this clonotype was seen a few times. V and J are TRBV5-1 and TRBJ2-7, with a weak D call TRBD1 (6 bases). The CDR3 is 14 amino acids. Germline CDR1 is SGHRS and CDR2 is YFSETQ. Trimming cost V 5 bases and J 3 bases, with 15 bases left between them. This CDR3 is CASSHPGEFYEQYF. In DNA, the CDR3 is TGCGCCAGCAGTCATCCAGGGGAGTTCTACGAGCAGTACTTC.

The rearrangement uses TRBV20-1 and TRBJ2-1; D remains ambiguous. The V gene's germline CDR1 is DFQATT and CDR2 SNEGSKA (reference sequence). CDR3 length equals 13 residues. Deletions cut 5 bases from V and 9 bases from J, with 17 bases between. DNA for the CDR3: TGCAGTGCTTTCCCCCCTTCGACTGCTGAGCAGTTCTTC. Amino acid sequence: CSAFPPSTAEQFF.

In its sample, this clonotype was seen a few times. The chain employs TRBV5-4 and TRBJ1-2; a possible D gene is TRBD1 (5 bases). The germline gives CDR1 SGHNT, CDR2 YYREEE (reference sequence). The CDR3 is 13 amino acids. V lost 4 bases and J lost 3, with 10 bases in between. The CDR3 DNA reads as TGTGCCAGCAGCGAGCGACAGTACTATGGCTACACCTTC. Translating gives CASSERQYYGYTF.

DNA of the CDR3: TGCGCCAGCAGCCAAGATTTCCGGACTAGGGCCCTCTACAATGAGCAGTTCTTC. It specifies CASSQDFRTRALYNEQFF. J is TRBJ2-1 and V is TRBV4-3, with 7 bases lining up with TRBD2. J was trimmed by 3 bases and V by 0 bases; bases with no gene match: 11. Germline V gives CDR1 LGHNA, CDR2 YSLEER. The length of the CDR3 is 18 residues.

In this sample, this clonotype turned up many times. The CDR3 DNA reads TGTGCCAGCAGTTTAGGCAGCTATGGCTACACCTTC. It is translated as CASSLGSYGYTF. The rearrangement joins TRBV12-3 or TRBV12-4 to TRBJ1-2; D is unresolved. V lost 1 base to trimming and J lost 4 bases, with 4 bases between them. The CDR3 loop spans 12 amino acids.

V gene TRBV28 combines with J gene TRBJ2-5; D might be TRBD2 (6 bases). The V and J ends lost 4 bases and 6 bases respectively, with 15 bases between them. Germline CDR1 reads MDHEN; CDR2 reads SYDVKM. The CDR3 has 14 amino acids. CDR3 loop: CASSSGTPPQTQYF. The CDR3 DNA reads as TGTGCCAGCAGTTCCGGGACTCCCCCACAGACCCAGTACTTC.

The chain employs TRBV5-6 and TRBJ2-7; D gene ambiguous. Trimming stripped 5 bases from V and 1 base from J, with 10 bases between. Germline CDR1 SGHDT, CDR2 YYEEEE. The CDR3 is made up of 13 amino acids. CDR3 nucleotide sequence: TGTGCCAGCAGGTTCGGCAGTTCCTACGAGCAGTACTTC. Amino acid sequence: CASRFGSSYEQYF.

This clonotype was counted a few times. This chain joins TRBV12-3 or TRBV12-4 and TRBJ2-3; D may be TRBD1 (5 bases). Trimming cost V 0 bases and J 6 bases, with 10 bases left between them. The CDR3 runs to 14 residues. CDR3 nucleotides: TGTGCCAGCAGTTTAGCGACCAGGGCGGATACGCAGTATTTT. Encoded protein: CASSLATRADTQYF.

A few counts support this clonotype. The rearrangement uses TRBV7-2 and TRBJ2-1, with 9 bases that match TRBD1. V shed 2 bases, J shed 6 bases, and the junction held 11 bases outside the gene matches. Germline CDR1 reads SGHTA; CDR2 reads FQGNSA. CDR3 size: 17 residues. CDR3 coding DNA: TGTGCCAGCAGCTTAACCGGACCGGGACAGGGCTTCAATGAGCAGTTCTTC. The encoded protein is CASSLTGPGQGFNEQFF.

The chain combines TRBV18 with TRBJ2-1; TRBD1 is a possible D gene (6 bases). Trimming pared 5 bases from V and 9 bases from J, leaving 14 bases between. The V gene's germline CDR1 is KGHSH and CDR2 LQKENI. The CDR3 extends over 13 amino acids. The CDR3 DNA reads TGTGCCAGCTCAACGGACAGTTGGGGTGAGCAGTTCTTC. It encodes CASSTDSWGEQFF. Variable domain in full (rest from reference TRBV18 and TRBJ2-1): NAGVMQNPRHLVRRRGQEARLRCSPMKGHSHVYWYRQLPEEGLKFMVYLQKENIIDESGMPKERFSAEFPKEGPSILRIQQVVRGDSAAYFCASSTDSWGEQFFGPGTRLTVL.

This clonotype was seen ten or more times. This chain uses TRBV9 with TRBJ2-3, with TRBD2 as a possible D gene (5 bases). Per germline, CDR1 SGDLS and CDR2 YYNGEE. V lost 7 bases to trimming and J lost 6 bases, with 12 bases between them. CDR3 length: 12 residues. CDR3 coding DNA: TGTGCCAGCGCCTCCCCTAGCGATACGCAGTATTTT. Residues: CASASPSDTQYF. Combining the CDR3 with reference TRBV9 and TRBJ2-3 gives the whole variable domain DSGVTQTPKHLITATGQRVTLRCSPRSGDLSVYWYQQSLDQGLQFLIQYYNGEERAKGNILERFSAQQFPDLHSELNLSSLELGDSALYFCASASPSDTQYFGPGTRLTVL.

This clonotype has only a few counts. The rearrangement uses TRBV5-8 and TRBJ1-5; D might be TRBD1 (5 bases). V lost 4 bases, J lost 4 bases, and 9 bases lay in between. CDR1 is SGHTS, CDR2 YDEGEE, per germline. This CDR3 spans 13 amino acids. CDR3 in amino acids: CASSPRVNQPQHF. CDR3 coding DNA: TGTGCCAGCAGCCCCAGGGTGAATCAGCCCCAGCATTTT.

Comment on this clonotype: The junction differs from germline at one of its ends, possibly a read error. The chain employs TRBV18 and TRBJ2-2; 9 bases fit TRBD1. Germline-derived CDR1 and CDR2 are KGHSH and LQKENI. CDR3 length: 16 residues. The CDR3 here is CASSPPGQGNTGEPFF. The CDR3 DNA sequence: TGTGCCAGCTCACCACCGGGACAGGGTAACACCGGGGAGCCGTTTTTT.

V usage is TRBV10-2 and J usage is TRBJ2-1; D possibly corresponds to TRBD1 (7 bases). V shed 10 bases and J shed 10 bases, with 11 bases lying between them. The germline V gene encodes CDR1 WSHSY and CDR2 SAAADI. The length of the CDR3 is 10 residues. In DNA, the CDR3 is TGCGCCACAGGGGGGCAGGAGCAGTTCTTC. Its translation is CATGGQEQFF.

This clonotype occurred a few times. The V call is TRBV11-2, the J call TRBJ1-2; weak D call: TRBD1 (5 bases). Per germline, CDR1 SGHAT and CDR2 FQNNGV. With 0 bases removed from V and 8 bases from J, the gap between germline ends came to 16 bases. This CDR3 has 15 amino acids. The chain's CDR3 is CASSLDSRRGTGYTF. The DNA for the CDR3 is TGTGCCAGCAGCTTAGACTCTCGGCGTGGGACGGGCTACACCTTC.

In the case of this clonotype: The conserved phenylalanine or tryptophan is not found at the CDR3 terminus, so this likely reflects a read error. The rearrangement joins TRBV4-2 to TRBJ2-5; weak D call: TRBD1 (6 bases). In germline, CDR1 is LGHNA, CDR2 YNFKEQ. V dropped 0 bases and J dropped 7 bases, with 18 bases sitting between them. CDR3 length equals 16 residues. CDR3 residues: CASSQEQGRRGGTQYL. The CDR3 DNA reads TGTGCCAGCAGCCAAGAGCAGGGAAGGCGAGGGGGGACCCAGTACCTC.

V usage is TRBV20-1 and J usage is TRBJ2-4; D assignment may be TRBD1 or TRBD2 (5 bases each). The CDR3 is 13 residues long. Germline CDR1 is DFQATT and CDR2 is SNEGSKA (reference sequence). Trimming cost V 4 bases and J 7 bases, with 14 bases left between them. As DNA, the CDR3 is TGCAGTGCTAACCCCGGGACCCGCAACATTCAGTACTTC. The encoded protein is CSANPGTRNIQYF.

The rearrangement uses TRBV5-4 and TRBJ2-1; 8 bases are shared with TRBD1. In germline, CDR1 is SGHNT, CDR2 YYREEE (reference sequence). This CDR3 comprises 16 residues. V shed 4 bases and J 6 bases; nucleotides not matched to a gene: 12. The CDR3 DNA is TGTGCCAGCAGCAAAGCAGGGACAGGCCCTAGCAATGAGCAGTTCTTC. It yields the protein CASSKAGTGPSNEQFF.

This clonotype was seen a handful of times. This sequence joins TRBV12-3 or TRBV12-4 and TRBJ2-1; TRBD2 matches 10 bases. V was pared by 10 bases and J by 5 bases, with 8 bases of the junction left unmatched. The CDR3 runs 14 residues. The CDR3 DNA is TGTGCCACCAGGCGTACTAGCGGGGACAATGAGCAGTTCTTC. Translation: CATRRTSGDNEQFF.

This clonotype was observed a handful of times. Its ends do not fully match the called genes, so a read error is possible. This chain uses TRBV6-2 or TRBV6-3 with TRBJ2-7, with 7 bases matching TRBD2. The germline gives CDR1 MNHEY, CDR2 SVGEGT. The CDR3 is 12 residues long. CDR3 DNA: TGTGCCAGCGGGATCGAAGCGGGGCCCCCTCTCTTT. This sequence encodes CASGIEAGPPLF.

This rearrangement joins TRBV18 to TRBJ2-1; D uncertain. Per germline, CDR1 KGHSH and CDR2 LQKENI. This CDR3 region has 11 residues. Trimming removed 3 bases at V and 7 bases at J, with 4 bases between. In DNA form, the CDR3 reads TGTGCCAGCTCACCCAAAAATGAGCAGTTCTTC. The encoded protein is CASSPKNEQFF.

In this sample, this clonotype turned up a few times. V gene TRBV7-2 combines with J gene TRBJ2-7; 8 positions agree with TRBD1. The CDR3 length is 17 residues. Germline V gene sequence: CDR1 SGHTA, CDR2 FQGNSA. V lost 6 bases to trimming and J lost 2 bases; unmatched junction nucleotides: 15. The DNA for the CDR3 is TGTGCCAGCAGTCGACCGGACAGGGCGGTAATAACCTACGAGCAGTACTTC. It is translated as CASSRPDRAVITYEQYF.

A word on this clonotype: A much larger clone differs from this one at a single base, so this may be a read error. The CDR3 loop reads CATSDLGFTVTQYF. CDR3 coding DNA: TGTGCCACCAGTGACCTTGGTTTCACAGTTACGCAGTATTTT. The chain joins TRBV24-1 to TRBJ2-3; D remains unclear. From germline, CDR1 is KGHDR and CDR2 SFDVKD. The CDR3 spans 14 residues.

The table lists this clonotype with a few counts. The V gene is TRBV20-1, the J gene TRBJ2-1, with unresolved D. V was pared by 3 bases and J by 8 bases, with 14 bases between. CDR1 is DFQATT, CDR2 SNEGSKA, per germline (reference sequence). The CDR3 has 13 amino acids. CDR3 in amino acids: CSASWTDDHEQFF. The CDR3 region has the DNA TGCAGTGCTAGTTGGACCGATGACCATGAGCAGTTCTTC.

This clonotype was seen more than once but under ten times. The chain has TRBV12-3 or TRBV12-4 and TRBJ2-1; 7 bases map to TRBD1. After removal of 2 bases from V and 4 bases from J, the junction contained 5 bases not matched to a gene. CDR3 length equals 15 residues. DNA for the CDR3: TGTGCCAGCAGTTTAACGGGACAGAGATACAATGAGCAGTTCTTC. This translates into CASSLTGQRYNEQFF.

The chain has TRBV19 and TRBJ1-1, with TRBD1 identical over 8 bases. After removal of 6 bases from V and 4 bases from J, the junction contained 4 bases not matched to a gene. This CDR3 is built from 13 residues. Germline loops: CDR1 LNHDA, CDR2 SQIVND (reference sequence). CDR3 sequence (DNA): TGTGCCAGTAGGCAGGGGGCAGGCACTGAAGCTTTCTTT. Translating it yields CASRQGAGTEAFF.

The DNA for the CDR3 is TGTGCCAGCAGTAGTGGACAGGGGAGGGACATGAACACTGAAGCTTTCTTT. It is translated as CASSSGQGRDMNTEAFF. The chain employs TRBV12-3 or TRBV12-4 and TRBJ1-1; 9 bases map to TRBD1. This CDR3 is built from 17 residues. The trim removed 5 bases at V and 0 bases at J, leaving 10 bases unmatched.